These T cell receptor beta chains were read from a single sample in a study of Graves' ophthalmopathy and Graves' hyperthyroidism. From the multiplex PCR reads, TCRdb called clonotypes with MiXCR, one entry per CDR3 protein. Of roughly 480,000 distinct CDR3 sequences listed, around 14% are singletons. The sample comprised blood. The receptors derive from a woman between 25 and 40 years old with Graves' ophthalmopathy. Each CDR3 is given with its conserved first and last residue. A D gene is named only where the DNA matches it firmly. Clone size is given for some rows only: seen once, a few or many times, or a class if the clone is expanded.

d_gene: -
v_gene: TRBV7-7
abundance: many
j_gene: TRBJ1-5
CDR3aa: CASSLGEWQPQHF
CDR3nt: TGTGCTAGCAGCTTAGGGGAGTGGCAGCCCCAGCATTTT

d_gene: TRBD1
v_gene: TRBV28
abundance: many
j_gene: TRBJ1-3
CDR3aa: CASTDREDTIYF
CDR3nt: TGTGCCAGCACCGACAGGGAGGACACCATATATTTT

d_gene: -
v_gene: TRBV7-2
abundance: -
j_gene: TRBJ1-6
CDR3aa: CASSLAPRRGPRGSPLHF
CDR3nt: TGTGCCAGCAGCTTAGCCCCACGGCGGGGGCCGCGAGGTTCACCCCTCCACTTT

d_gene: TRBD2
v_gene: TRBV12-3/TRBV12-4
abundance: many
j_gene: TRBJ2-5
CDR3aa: CASNTPGGTQYF
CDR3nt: TGTGCCAGCAACACCCCGGGAGGGACCCAGTACTTC

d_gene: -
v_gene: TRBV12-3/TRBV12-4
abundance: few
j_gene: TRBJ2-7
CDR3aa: CASSLQLAYEQYF
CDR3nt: TGTGCCAGCAGTTTACAGCTCGCCTACGAGCAGTACTTC

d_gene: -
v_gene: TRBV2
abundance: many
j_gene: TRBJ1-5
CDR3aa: CASTKSVVHNQPQHF
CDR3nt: TGTGCCAGCACGAAGTCAGTTGTGCACAATCAGCCCCAGCATTTT

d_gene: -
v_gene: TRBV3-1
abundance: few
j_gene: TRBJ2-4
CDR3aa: CASSQTFTTGLAKNIQYF
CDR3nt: TGTGCCAGCAGCCAGACTTTTACGACTGGGTTAGCCAAAAACATTCAGTACTTC

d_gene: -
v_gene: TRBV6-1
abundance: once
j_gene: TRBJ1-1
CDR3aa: CASRLINTDAFF
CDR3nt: TGTGCCAGCAGGCTAATTAACACTGATGCTTTCTTT

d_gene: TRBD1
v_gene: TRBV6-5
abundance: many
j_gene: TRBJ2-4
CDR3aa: CASIKTGEPTKNIQYF
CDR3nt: TGTGCCAGCATTAAGACAGGGGAACCAACCAAAAACATTCAGTACTTC

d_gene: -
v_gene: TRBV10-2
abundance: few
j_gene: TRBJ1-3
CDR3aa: CASSLNRNTIYF
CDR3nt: TGCGCCAGCAGCCTAAACAGGAACACCATATATTTT

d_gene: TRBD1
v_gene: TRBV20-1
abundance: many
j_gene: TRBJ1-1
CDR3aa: CSAREDREAFF
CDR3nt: TGCAGTGCTAGAGAGGACAGGGAAGCTTTCTTT

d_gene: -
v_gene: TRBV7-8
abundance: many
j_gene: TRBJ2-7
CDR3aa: CASSTTAKAYEQYF
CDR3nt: TGTGCCAGCAGCACGACAGCGAAAGCCTACGAGCAGTACTTC

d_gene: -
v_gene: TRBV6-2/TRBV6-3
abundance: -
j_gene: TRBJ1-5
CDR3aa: CASSESRDQPQHF
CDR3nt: TGTGCCAGCAGTGAATCGAGGGACCAGCCCCAGCATTTT

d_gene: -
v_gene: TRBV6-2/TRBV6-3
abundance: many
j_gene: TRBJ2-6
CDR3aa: CASSYRMDTLYRSGANVLTF
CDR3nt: TGTGCCAGCAGTTACAGAATGGACACCCTTTACCGCTCTGGGGCCAACGTCCTGACTTTC

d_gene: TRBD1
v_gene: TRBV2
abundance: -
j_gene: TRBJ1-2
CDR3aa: CASSEAGGFWGYTF
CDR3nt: TGTGCCAGCAGTGAGGCAGGGGGATTCTGGGGCTACACCTTC

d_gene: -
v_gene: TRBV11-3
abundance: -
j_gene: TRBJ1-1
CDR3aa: CASSPQGRGESAFF
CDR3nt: TGTGCCAGCAGCCCCCAGGGCCGGGGTGAGTCAGCTTTCTTT

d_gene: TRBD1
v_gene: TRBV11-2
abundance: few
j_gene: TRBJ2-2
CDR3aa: CASSFPGQGAGELFF
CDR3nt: TGTGCCAGCAGCTTCCCGGGACAGGGTGCCGGGGAGCTGTTTTTT

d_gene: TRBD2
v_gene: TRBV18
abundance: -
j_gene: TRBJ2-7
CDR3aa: CASSLGRSGGYEQYF
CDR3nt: TGTGCCAGCTCACTTGGGAGGAGCGGGGGATACGAGCAGTACTTC

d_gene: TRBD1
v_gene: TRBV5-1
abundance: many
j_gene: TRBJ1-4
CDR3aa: CASSLGQGREKLFF
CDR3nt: TGCGCCAGCAGCTTGGGACAGGGCCGGGAAAAACTGTTTTTT

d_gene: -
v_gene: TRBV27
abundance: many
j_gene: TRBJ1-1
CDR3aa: CASSLYGNTEAFF
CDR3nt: TGTGCCAGCAGCTTATATGGTAACACTGAAGCTTTCTTT

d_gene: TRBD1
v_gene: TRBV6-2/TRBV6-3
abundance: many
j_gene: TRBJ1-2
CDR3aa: CASSLGTGLGYTF
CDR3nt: TGTGCCAGCAGTCTCGGGACAGGGCTTGGCTACACCTTC

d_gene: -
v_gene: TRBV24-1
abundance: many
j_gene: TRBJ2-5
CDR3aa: CATSGEGAMKTQYF
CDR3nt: TGTGCCACCAGTGGTGAAGGGGCTATGAAGACCCAGTACTTC

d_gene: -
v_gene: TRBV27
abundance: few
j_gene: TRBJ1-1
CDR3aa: CASKPSRGAGNTEAFF
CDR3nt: TGTGCCAGCAAACCCTCTCGCGGGGCGGGGAACACTGAAGCTTTCTTT

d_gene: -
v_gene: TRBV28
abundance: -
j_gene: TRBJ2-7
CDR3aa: CASSNSAGPDQYF
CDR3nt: TGTGCCAGCAGTAACTCGGCTGGCCCCGATCAGTACTTC

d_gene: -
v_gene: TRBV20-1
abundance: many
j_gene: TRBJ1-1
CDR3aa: CSARRPEQTSLGPKAFF
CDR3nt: TGCAGTGCTAGACGGCCCGAACAGACCTCATTAGGTCCTAAAGCTTTCTTT

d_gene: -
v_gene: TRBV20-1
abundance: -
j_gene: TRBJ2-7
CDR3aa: CSAVGGSYEQYF
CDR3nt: TGCAGTGCTGTCGGAGGATCCTACGAGCAGTACTTC

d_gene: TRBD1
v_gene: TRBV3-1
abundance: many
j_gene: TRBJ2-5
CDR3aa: CASSRTDRGETQYF
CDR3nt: TGTGCCAGCAGCCGTACGGACAGGGGAGAGACCCAGTACTTC

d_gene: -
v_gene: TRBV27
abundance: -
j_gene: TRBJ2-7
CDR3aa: CASSLSGRNYEQYF
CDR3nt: TGTGCCAGCAGTTTAAGTGGACGCAACTACGAGCAGTACTTC

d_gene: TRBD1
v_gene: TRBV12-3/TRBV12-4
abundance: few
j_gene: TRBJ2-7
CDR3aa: CASRLNRDRGSEQYF
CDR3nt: TGTGCCAGCAGGTTAAACCGGGACAGGGGGAGCGAGCAGTACTTC

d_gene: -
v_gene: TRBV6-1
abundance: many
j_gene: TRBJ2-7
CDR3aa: CASATEEAGTYEQYF
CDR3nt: TGTGCCAGCGCAACGGAGGAGGCAGGAACCTACGAGCAGTACTTC

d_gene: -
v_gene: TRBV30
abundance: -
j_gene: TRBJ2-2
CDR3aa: CAWKRTTNTGELFF
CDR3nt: TGTGCCTGGAAAAGGACTACGAACACCGGGGAGCTGTTTTTT

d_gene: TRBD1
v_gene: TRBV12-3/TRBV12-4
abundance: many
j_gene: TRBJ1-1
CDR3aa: CASRKTGTENTEAFF
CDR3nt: TGTGCCAGCAGGAAAACCGGGACAGAGAACACTGAAGCTTTCTTT

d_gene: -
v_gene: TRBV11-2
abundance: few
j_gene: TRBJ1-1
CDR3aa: CASSLPFEAFF
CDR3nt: TGTGCCAGCAGCTTACCCTTTGAAGCTTTCTTT

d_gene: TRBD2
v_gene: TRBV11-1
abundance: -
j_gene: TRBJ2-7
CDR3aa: CTSSLTVGTSGGYEQYF
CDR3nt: TGTACCAGCAGCTTAACGGTGGGGACTAGCGGGGGCTACGAGCAGTACTTC

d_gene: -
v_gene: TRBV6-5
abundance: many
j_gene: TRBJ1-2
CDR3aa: CASSYRVADRYTF
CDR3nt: TGTGCCAGCAGTTACAGGGTCGCCGATCGCTACACCTTC

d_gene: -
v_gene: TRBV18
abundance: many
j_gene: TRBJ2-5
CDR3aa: CASSSISRSGGQYF
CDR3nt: TGTGCCAGCTCATCTATCAGCCGGTCAGGGGGGCAGTACTTC

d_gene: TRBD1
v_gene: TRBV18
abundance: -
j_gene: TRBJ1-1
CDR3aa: CASATGTGNTEAFF
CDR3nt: TGTGCCAGCGCCACCGGGACAGGAAACACTGAAGCTTTCTTT

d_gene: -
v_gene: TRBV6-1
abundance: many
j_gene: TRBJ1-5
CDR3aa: CASSEVGVSNQPQHF
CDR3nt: TGTGCCAGCAGTGAAGTTGGGGTTAGCAATCAGCCCCAGCATTTT

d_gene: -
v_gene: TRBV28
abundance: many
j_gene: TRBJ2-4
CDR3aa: CASSPRQDLDIQYF
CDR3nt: TGTGCCAGCAGCCCTCGGCAGGACCTAGACATTCAGTACTTC

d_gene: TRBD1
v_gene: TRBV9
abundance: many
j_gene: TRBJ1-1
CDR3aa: CASSVESTGGTEAFF
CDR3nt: TGTGCCAGCAGCGTAGAAAGTACAGGGGGCACTGAAGCTTTCTTT

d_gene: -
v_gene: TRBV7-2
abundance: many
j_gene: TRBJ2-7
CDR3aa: CASSLRAFYEQYF
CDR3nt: TGTGCCAGCAGCTTAAGGGCTTTCTACGAGCAGTACTTC

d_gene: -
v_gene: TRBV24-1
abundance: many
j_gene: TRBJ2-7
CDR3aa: CATSDTGRSYEQYF
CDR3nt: TGTGCCACCAGTGATACAGGGAGATCCTACGAGCAGTACTTC

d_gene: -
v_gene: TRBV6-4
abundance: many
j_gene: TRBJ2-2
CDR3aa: CASTNPFGARGNTGELFF
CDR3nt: TGTGCCAGCACCAACCCTTTCGGAGCACGAGGGAACACCGGGGAGCTGTTTTTT

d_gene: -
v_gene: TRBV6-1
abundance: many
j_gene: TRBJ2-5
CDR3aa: CASARETQYF
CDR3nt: TGTGCCAGCGCTCGAGAGACCCAGTACTTC

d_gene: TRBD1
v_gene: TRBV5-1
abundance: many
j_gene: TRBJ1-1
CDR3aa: CASSPGTVTVMNTEAFF
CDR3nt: TGCGCCAGCAGCCCCGGGACAGTTACTGTAATGAACACTGAAGCTTTCTTT

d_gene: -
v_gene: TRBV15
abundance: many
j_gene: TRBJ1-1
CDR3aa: CATSPLLNTEAFF
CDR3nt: TGTGCCACCAGCCCTCTGTTGAACACTGAAGCTTTCTTT

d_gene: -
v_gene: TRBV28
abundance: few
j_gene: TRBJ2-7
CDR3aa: CASSLGLEGYEQYF
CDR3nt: TGTGCCAGCAGTTTAGGGCTAGAGGGCTACGAGCAGTACTTC

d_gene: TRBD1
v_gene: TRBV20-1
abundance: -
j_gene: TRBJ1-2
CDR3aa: CSARGYADGTGNGYTF
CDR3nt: TGCAGTGCTAGAGGTTACGCCGATGGGACAGGGAATGGCTACACCTTC